Here is one T cell receptor (beta chain) with its context. Its specificity is not known. The source of the sample is a study of beta chain features in type 1 diabetes. CDR1 and CDR2 from the germline V gene are MNHEY and SVGAGI. The V and J ends lost 6 bases and 3 bases respectively, with 3 bases between them. The CDR3 length is 11 residues. Study results and caveats: Junctions at VDJ sites from type 1 diabetes patients had fewer insertions and more deletions. Within each of all four CD4+ subsets, Type 1 diabetes patients had TCRB CDR3s that were moderately but significantly shorter.

Each sorted fraction was over 95% pure. Expressed TCRB transcripts were sequenced after all isolated RNA was converted to cDNA. TCRdb's copy holds only in-frame clones and misses some; the assay was immunoSEQ multiplex PCR. This table has 600,000 to 700,000 clones, around 12% appearing once. This chain links TRBV6-5 with TRBJ2-1; D uncertain. The sample consisted of naive CD4+ T cells from blood. The clonotype originates from a man between 25 and 39 years old with type 1 diabetes. The CDR3 protein is CASRRYNEQFF. Written as DNA, the CDR3 is TGTGCCAGCAGGCGCTACAATGAGCAGTTCTTC.